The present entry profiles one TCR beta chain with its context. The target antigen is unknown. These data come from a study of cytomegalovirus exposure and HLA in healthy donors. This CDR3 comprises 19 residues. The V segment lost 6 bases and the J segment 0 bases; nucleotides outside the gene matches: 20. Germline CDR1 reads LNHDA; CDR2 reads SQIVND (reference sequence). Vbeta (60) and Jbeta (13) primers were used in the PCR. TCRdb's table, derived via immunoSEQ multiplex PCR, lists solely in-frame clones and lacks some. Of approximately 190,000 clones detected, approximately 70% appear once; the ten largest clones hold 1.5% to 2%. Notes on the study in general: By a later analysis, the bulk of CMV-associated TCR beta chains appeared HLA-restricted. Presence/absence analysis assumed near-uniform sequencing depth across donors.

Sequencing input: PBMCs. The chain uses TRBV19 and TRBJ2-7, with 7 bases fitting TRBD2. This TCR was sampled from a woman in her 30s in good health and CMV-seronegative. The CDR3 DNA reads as TGTGCCAGTAGCAACCCCTCAGTTCGCGTGACTAGCAGCTCCTACGAGCAGTACTTC. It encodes CASSNPSVRVTSSSYEQYF. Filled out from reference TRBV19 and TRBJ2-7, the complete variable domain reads DGGITQSPKYLFRKEGQNVTLSCEQNLNHDAMYWYRQDPGQGLRLIYYSQIVNDFQKGDIAEGYSVSREKKESFPLTVTSAQKNPTAFYLCASSNPSVRVTSSSYEQYFGPGTRLTVT.